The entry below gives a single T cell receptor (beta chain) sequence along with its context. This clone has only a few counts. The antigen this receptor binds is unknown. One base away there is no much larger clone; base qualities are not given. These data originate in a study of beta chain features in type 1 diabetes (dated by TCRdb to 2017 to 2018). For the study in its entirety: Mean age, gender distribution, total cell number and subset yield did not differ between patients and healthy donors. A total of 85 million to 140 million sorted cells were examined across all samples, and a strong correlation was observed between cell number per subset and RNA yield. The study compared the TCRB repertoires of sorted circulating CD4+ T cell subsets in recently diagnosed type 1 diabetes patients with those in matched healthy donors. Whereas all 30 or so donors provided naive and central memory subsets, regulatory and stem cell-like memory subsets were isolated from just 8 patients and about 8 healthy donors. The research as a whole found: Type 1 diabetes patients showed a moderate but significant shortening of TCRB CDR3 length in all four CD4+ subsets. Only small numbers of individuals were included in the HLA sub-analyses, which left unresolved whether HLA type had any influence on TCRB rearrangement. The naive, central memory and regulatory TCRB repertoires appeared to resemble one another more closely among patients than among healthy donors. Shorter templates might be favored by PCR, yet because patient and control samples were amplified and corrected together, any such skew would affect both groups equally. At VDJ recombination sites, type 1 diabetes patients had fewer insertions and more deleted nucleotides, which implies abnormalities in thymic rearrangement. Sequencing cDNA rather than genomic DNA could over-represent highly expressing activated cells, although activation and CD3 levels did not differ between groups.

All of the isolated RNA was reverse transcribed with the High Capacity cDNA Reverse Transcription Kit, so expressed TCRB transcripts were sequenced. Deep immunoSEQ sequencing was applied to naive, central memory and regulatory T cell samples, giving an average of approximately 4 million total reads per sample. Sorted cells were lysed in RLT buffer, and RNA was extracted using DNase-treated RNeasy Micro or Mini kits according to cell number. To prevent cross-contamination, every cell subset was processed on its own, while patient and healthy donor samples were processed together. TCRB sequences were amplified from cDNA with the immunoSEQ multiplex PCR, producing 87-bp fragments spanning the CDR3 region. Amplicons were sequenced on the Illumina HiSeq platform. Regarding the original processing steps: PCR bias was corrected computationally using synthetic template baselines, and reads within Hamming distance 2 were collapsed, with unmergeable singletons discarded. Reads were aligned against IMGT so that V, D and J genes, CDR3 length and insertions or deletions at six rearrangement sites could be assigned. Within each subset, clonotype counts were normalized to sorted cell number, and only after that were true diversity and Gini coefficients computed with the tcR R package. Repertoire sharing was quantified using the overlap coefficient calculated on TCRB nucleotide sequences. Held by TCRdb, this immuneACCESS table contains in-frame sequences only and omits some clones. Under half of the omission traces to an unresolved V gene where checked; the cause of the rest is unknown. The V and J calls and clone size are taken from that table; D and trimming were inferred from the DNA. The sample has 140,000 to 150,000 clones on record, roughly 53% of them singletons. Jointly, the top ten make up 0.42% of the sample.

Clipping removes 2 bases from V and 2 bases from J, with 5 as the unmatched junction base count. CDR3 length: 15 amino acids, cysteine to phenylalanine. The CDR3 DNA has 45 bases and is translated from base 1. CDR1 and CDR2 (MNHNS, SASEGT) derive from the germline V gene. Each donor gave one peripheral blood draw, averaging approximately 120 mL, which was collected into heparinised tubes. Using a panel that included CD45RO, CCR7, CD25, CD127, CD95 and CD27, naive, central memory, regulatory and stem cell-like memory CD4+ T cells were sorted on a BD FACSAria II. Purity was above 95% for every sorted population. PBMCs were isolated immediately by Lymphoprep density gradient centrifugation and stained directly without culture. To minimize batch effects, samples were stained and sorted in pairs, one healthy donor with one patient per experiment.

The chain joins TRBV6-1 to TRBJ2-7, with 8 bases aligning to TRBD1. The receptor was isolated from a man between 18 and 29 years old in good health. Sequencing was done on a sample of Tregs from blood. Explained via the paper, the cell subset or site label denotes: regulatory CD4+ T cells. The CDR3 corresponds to CASSELTGDPYEQYF. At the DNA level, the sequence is TGTGCCAGCAGTGAATTGACAGGGGATCCCTACGAGCAGTACTTC.